This T cell receptor (beta chain) was retrieved from a study of blood T cell repertoires in COVID-19. In terms of age and location, participants ranged from roughly 18 to 100 years and lived in about 25 US areas. Cohort placement rested on clinical history that participants reported themselves. In the authors' methods: Cell counts per sample came from amplifying reference gene primers. Clones were read by immunoSEQ multiplex PCR, and TCRdb kept only the in-frame ones, dropping some. V, J and clone size were drawn from that table, and D and trimming were deduced from the DNA. Among a few hundred thousand clones, around 81% were seen once, and the ten largest hold around 3.7%. The TCR originated in a man in his forties or fifties who had recovered from COVID-19. The sample taken for sequencing was PBMCs or T cells enriched from blood (not recorded which).

CDR3 sequence: CASSSGDGSYNEQFF. In DNA, the CDR3 is TGCGCCAGCAGCTCGGGGGACGGCTCCTACAATGAGCAGTTCTTC. V gene TRBV5-1 combines with J gene TRBJ2-1; a weak D match, TRBD2 (6 bases). This CDR3 region has 15 residues. Trimming left V 3 bases short and J 0 bases short, with 10 bases between. Germline CDR1 is SGHRS and CDR2 is YFSETQ.